Listed below are T cell receptor beta chains from one sample, sequenced in a study of shared clonotypes between healthy human individuals. Libraries were prepared by immunoSEQ multiplex PCR; TCRdb keeps only in-frame clonotypes and omits some of them. This sample has some 1.4 million clones, with roughly 96% found just once. Sequenced sample: naive CD4+ T cells sorted from blood. These receptors were taken from a man younger than 40 in good health. Both conserved end residues are part of each CDR3. Fields, in order: D gene, clone size, J gene, V gene, CDR3 protein, CDR3 DNA. D genes are given only for firm matches. Not all rows give a size; the values are once, few, many and, for expanded clones, a class.

D gene: TRBD2; clone size: -; J gene: TRBJ2-7; V gene: TRBV28; CDR3 protein: CASSHVLAGVREQYF; CDR3 DNA: TGTGCCAGCAGCCACGTACTAGCGGGAGTTCGCGAGCAGTACTTC
D gene: TRBD2; clone size: -; J gene: TRBJ2-5; V gene: TRBV11-2; CDR3 protein: CASSLVATSDQETQYF; CDR3 DNA: TGTGCCAGCAGCTTAGTGGCTACTAGCGACCAAGAGACCCAGTACTTC
D gene: TRBD2; clone size: few; J gene: TRBJ2-1; V gene: TRBV7-3; CDR3 protein: CASSLGLAGKQFF; CDR3 DNA: TGTGCCAGCAGCTTGGGACTAGCGGGGAAGCAGTTCTTC
D gene: -; clone size: -; J gene: TRBJ1-1; V gene: TRBV5-1; CDR3 protein: CASSLVARANTEAFF; CDR3 DNA: TGCGCCAGCAGCTTGGTGGCCAGGGCGAACACTGAAGCTTTCTTT
D gene: -; clone size: -; J gene: TRBJ2-5; V gene: TRBV5-1; CDR3 protein: CASSLLGRKETQYF; CDR3 DNA: TGCGCCAGCAGCCTCCTCGGGAGAAAGGAGACCCAGTACTTC
D gene: -; clone size: -; J gene: TRBJ1-1; V gene: TRBV28; CDR3 protein: CASRPEVDTEAFF; CDR3 DNA: TGTGCCAGTAGACCAGAGGTCGACACTGAAGCTTTCTTT
D gene: -; clone size: -; J gene: TRBJ2-1; V gene: TRBV2; CDR3 protein: CASSGRDSNEQFF; CDR3 DNA: TGTGCCAGCAGTGGGCGGGACTCGAATGAGCAGTTCTTC
D gene: -; clone size: -; J gene: TRBJ1-1; V gene: TRBV5-1; CDR3 protein: CASSRWTVNTEAFF; CDR3 DNA: TGCGCCAGCAGCAGGTGGACGGTGAACACTGAAGCTTTCTTT
D gene: TRBD1; clone size: once; J gene: TRBJ2-5; V gene: TRBV7-2; CDR3 protein: CASSPRTGGLSLGETQYF; CDR3 DNA: TGTGCCAGCAGCCCCAGGACAGGGGGCCTCTCCTTGGGAGAGACCCAGTACTTC
D gene: -; clone size: -; J gene: TRBJ2-1; V gene: TRBV12-2; CDR3 protein: CASRLAWEAGAWGEQFF; CDR3 DNA: TGTGCAAGTCGCTTAGCGTGGGAAGCGGGGGCTTGGGGTGAGCAGTTCTTC
D gene: -; clone size: -; J gene: TRBJ2-1; V gene: TRBV25-1; CDR3 protein: CASSANYYNEQFF; CDR3 DNA: TGTGCCAGCAGCGCAAATTACTACAATGAGCAGTTCTTC
D gene: -; clone size: -; J gene: TRBJ2-7; V gene: TRBV29-1; CDR3 protein: CSVGAHSRVPVGEQYF; CDR3 DNA: TGCAGCGTTGGAGCCCACAGTAGGGTTCCGGTTGGCGAGCAGTACTTC
D gene: TRBD2; clone size: -; J gene: TRBJ2-6; V gene: TRBV7-2; CDR3 protein: CASSPGGSGANVLTF; CDR3 DNA: TGTGCCAGCAGCCCGGGGGGCTCTGGGGCCAACGTCCTGACTTTC
D gene: TRBD2; clone size: -; J gene: TRBJ2-3; V gene: TRBV4-2; CDR3 protein: CASSLGEAGDDTQYF; CDR3 DNA: TGTGCCAGCAGCCTGGGTGAAGCGGGAGACGATACGCAGTATTTT
D gene: TRBD1; clone size: -; J gene: TRBJ1-4; V gene: TRBV4-3; CDR3 protein: CASSQEGTGAIEKLFF; CDR3 DNA: TGCGCCAGCAGCCAAGAAGGGACAGGGGCGATCGAAAAACTGTTTTTT
D gene: -; clone size: -; J gene: TRBJ2-4; V gene: TRBV28; CDR3 protein: CASGYGRTKNIQYF; CDR3 DNA: TGTGCCAGCGGGTATGGCAGGACCAAAAACATTCAGTACTTC
D gene: -; clone size: -; J gene: TRBJ2-1; V gene: TRBV19; CDR3 protein: CASSISGISSYNEQFF; CDR3 DNA: TGTGCCAGTAGTATTTCAGGGATAAGCTCCTACAATGAGCAGTTCTTC
D gene: -; clone size: -; J gene: TRBJ2-7; V gene: TRBV18; CDR3 protein: CASSPMGSSYEQYF; CDR3 DNA: TGTGCCAGCTCACCAATGGGAAGCTCCTACGAGCAGTACTTC
D gene: TRBD2; clone size: once; J gene: TRBJ2-1; V gene: TRBV9; CDR3 protein: CASSVGLAGGLSYNEQFF; CDR3 DNA: TGTGCCAGCAGCGTAGGGCTAGCGGGAGGCTTGTCCTACAATGAGCAGTTCTTC
D gene: -; clone size: -; J gene: TRBJ2-7; V gene: TRBV2; CDR3 protein: CASSVDPSFEQYF; CDR3 DNA: TGTGCCAGCAGTGTGGACCCCTCTTTCGAGCAGTACTTC
D gene: -; clone size: -; J gene: TRBJ2-7; V gene: TRBV27; CDR3 protein: CASSFQGLRYEQYF; CDR3 DNA: TGTGCCAGCAGTTTCCAGGGGTTAAGGTACGAGCAGTACTTC
D gene: -; clone size: -; J gene: TRBJ2-3; V gene: TRBV7-6; CDR3 protein: CASSPPRLGTDTQYF; CDR3 DNA: TGTGCCAGCAGCCCCCCCCGCCTGGGCACAGATACGCAGTATTTT
D gene: -; clone size: -; J gene: TRBJ1-5; V gene: TRBV6-1; CDR3 protein: CASRSSQPQHF; CDR3 DNA: TGTGCCAGCAGATCCAGTCAGCCCCAGCATTTT
D gene: TRBD2; clone size: once; J gene: TRBJ2-7; V gene: TRBV28; CDR3 protein: CASSSSGTSVEQYF; CDR3 DNA: TGTGCCAGCAGTTCATCCGGGACTAGCGTCGAGCAGTACTTC
D gene: -; clone size: -; J gene: TRBJ1-2; V gene: TRBV7-6; CDR3 protein: CASSSWGGGMEDGYTF; CDR3 DNA: TGTGCCAGCAGCTCCTGGGGGGGTGGGATGGAAGATGGCTACACCTTC
D gene: -; clone size: -; J gene: TRBJ1-5; V gene: TRBV28; CDR3 protein: CASSWVRQPQHF; CDR3 DNA: TGTGCCAGCAGTTGGGTGCGTCAGCCCCAGCATTTT
D gene: -; clone size: few; J gene: TRBJ1-2; V gene: TRBV7-9; CDR3 protein: CASSLSPGGGYTF; CDR3 DNA: TGTGCCAGCAGCTTAAGCCCTGGAGGAGGCTACACCTTC
D gene: -; clone size: -; J gene: TRBJ2-1; V gene: TRBV27; CDR3 protein: CASSLSRQYNEQFF; CDR3 DNA: TGTGCCAGCAGTTTATCTAGACAGTACAATGAGCAGTTCTTC
D gene: TRBD2; clone size: once; J gene: TRBJ2-1; V gene: TRBV5-4; CDR3 protein: CASSFRLAGNNEQFF; CDR3 DNA: TGTGCCAGCAGCTTTCGACTAGCGGGAAACAATGAGCAGTTCTTC
D gene: -; clone size: once; J gene: TRBJ2-7; V gene: TRBV7-2; CDR3 protein: CASSLETGTYEQYF; CDR3 DNA: TGTGCCAGCAGCTTAGAGACAGGTACCTACGAGCAGTACTTC
D gene: -; clone size: -; J gene: TRBJ2-3; V gene: TRBV6-1; CDR3 protein: CASREGGPSTDTQYF; CDR3 DNA: TGTGCCAGCCGGGAAGGGGGTCCTAGCACAGATACGCAGTATTTT
D gene: TRBD2; clone size: -; J gene: TRBJ2-2; V gene: TRBV28; CDR3 protein: CASSSPSGRSGELFF; CDR3 DNA: TGTGCCAGCAGTTCCCCTAGCGGGAGGTCCGGGGAGCTGTTTTTT
D gene: TRBD2; clone size: -; J gene: TRBJ2-3; V gene: TRBV7-2; CDR3 protein: CASSFQSGRAGHTQYF; CDR3 DNA: TGTGCCAGCAGCTTTCAAAGCGGGAGGGCCGGGCATACGCAGTATTTT
D gene: -; clone size: -; J gene: TRBJ2-7; V gene: TRBV9; CDR3 protein: CASSHRDPSSYEQYF; CDR3 DNA: TGTGCCAGCAGCCACCGGGACCCGAGCTCCTACGAGCAGTACTTC
D gene: -; clone size: -; J gene: TRBJ1-1; V gene: TRBV5-1; CDR3 protein: CASSSKPGANTEAFF; CDR3 DNA: TGCGCCAGCAGCTCTAAACCTGGGGCGAACACTGAAGCTTTCTTT
D gene: -; clone size: -; J gene: TRBJ1-3; V gene: TRBV7-6; CDR3 protein: CASSLVPPGRYSSGNTIYF; CDR3 DNA: TGTGCCAGCAGCCTAGTACCGCCAGGGCGTTACAGCTCTGGAAACACCATATATTTT
D gene: -; clone size: -; J gene: TRBJ2-3; V gene: TRBV6-5; CDR3 protein: CASNMGSWDTDTQYF; CDR3 DNA: TGTGCCAGCAACATGGGGAGTTGGGACACAGATACGCAGTATTTT
D gene: -; clone size: -; J gene: TRBJ1-1; V gene: TRBV30; CDR3 protein: CACHRVSTEAFF; CDR3 DNA: TGTGCCTGCCACCGTGTAAGCACTGAAGCTTTCTTT